What follows are 19 T cell receptor beta chains derived from one specimen sequenced in a study of blood T cell repertoires in COVID-19. Libraries were prepared by immunoSEQ multiplex PCR; TCRdb keeps only in-frame clonotypes and omits some of them. The table includes about 180,000 clones, about 85% detected once. Sequenced input: peripheral blood. The receptors come from an older person with COVID-19, enrolled during active disease.

The chain couples TRBV5-4 to TRBJ1-2; 7 nucleotides line up with TRBD1. The germline V gene has CDR1 SGHNT and CDR2 YYREEE (reference sequence). This CDR3 has 13 residues. V trimming: 4 bases; J trimming: 4 bases; junction bases outside the gene matches: 4. Written as DNA, the CDR3 is TGTGCCAGCAGCAGCCGGGACAGCTATGGCTACACCTTC. The encoded protein is CASSSRDSYGYTF.

V and J are TRBV6-5 and TRBJ2-2; 9 nucleotides match TRBD1. The CDR3 is made up of 16 amino acids. In germline, CDR1 is MNHEY, CDR2 SVGAGI. The J segment lost 0 bases and the V segment lost 1 base, leaving 0 bases of the junction unmatched. In nucleotides, the CDR3 is TGTGCCAGCAGTTACTGGACAGGGGCGAACACCGGGGAGCTGTTTTTT. Translating gives CASSYWTGANTGELFF.

The CDR3: CASSLGAGEQFF. The CDR3 DNA reads TGTGCCAGCAGCTTAGGGGCGGGTGAGCAGTTCTTC. This chain joins TRBV7-7 and TRBJ2-1; tentatively, D is TRBD2 (5 bases). V gave up 1 base and J gave up 9 bases, with 7 bases separating them. CDR1 and CDR2 from the germline V gene are SSHAT and FNYEAQ (reference sequence). The CDR3 loop spans 12 amino acids.

The gene calls are TRBV29-1 and TRBJ1-2; 9 bases align to TRBD1. The V gene's germline CDR1 is SQVTM and CDR2 ANQGSEA. J was trimmed by 6 bases and V by 6 bases; bases with no gene match: 11. The CDR3 is 14 amino acids. CDR3 DNA sequence: TGCAGCGTATTAACACAGGGGGCGATAGATGGCTACACCTTC. This gives the protein CSVLTQGAIDGYTF.

The chain has TRBV7-2 and TRBJ2-5, with 11 bases matching TRBD2. This CDR3 has 16 amino acids. Germline-derived CDR1 and CDR2 are SGHTA and FQGNSA. J was trimmed by 5 bases and V by 2 bases; bases with no gene match: 7. The CDR3 is CASSLMASGGKETQYF. Here the CDR3 DNA reads TGTGCCAGCAGCTTAATGGCTAGCGGGGGGAAGGAGACCCAGTACTTC.

CDR3 sequence (DNA): TGTGCCAGCAGTTCCGGGACAGGGTATCATTCACCCCTCCACTTT. Its translation is CASSSGTGYHSPLHF. V is TRBV28 and J is TRBJ1-6, with 9 positions matching TRBD1. J gave up 8 bases and V 4 bases, and 6 bases lay outside the gene matches. There are 15 residues in the CDR3. Per the germline V gene, CDR1 is MDHEN and CDR2 is SYDVKM.

The gene calls are TRBV5-6 and TRBJ2-6, with a weak D call TRBD1 (5 bases). V dropped 2 bases and J dropped 1 base, with 13 bases sitting between them. CDR3 size: 17 residues. The germline V gene has CDR1 SGHDT and CDR2 YYEEEE. The CDR3 is CASSLGVNPSGANVLTF. The CDR3 DNA follows: TGTGCCAGCAGCTTAGGGGTTAACCCTTCTGGGGCCAACGTCCTGACTTTC.

The gene calls are TRBV19 and TRBJ1-1; D uncertain. The length of the CDR3 is 14 residues. Germline loops: CDR1 LNHDA, CDR2 SQIVND (reference sequence). Trimming removed 6 bases from V and 5 bases from J, with 16 bases in between. CDR3 DNA sequence: TGTGCCAGTAGCACAACGGGAGTTGGTACTGAAGCTTTCTTT. As protein: CASSTTGVGTEAFF. Full variable domain (missing parts from reference TRBV19 and TRBJ1-1): DGGITQSPKYLFRKEGQNVTLSCEQNLNHDAMYWYRQDPGQGLRLIYYSQIVNDFQKGDIAEGYSVSREKKESFPLTVTSAQKNPTAFYLCASSTTGVGTEAFFGQGTRLTVV.

The chain joins TRBV5-6 to TRBJ2-3, with D unclear. The CDR3 is 15 amino acids. V was clipped by 0 bases and J by 0 bases, with 8 bases between them. Looked up from germline, CDR1 is SGHDT and CDR2 is YYEEEE. DNA of the CDR3: TGTGCCAGCAGCTTGGTCGCGGTAAGCACAGATACGCAGTATTTT. Protein sequence: CASSLVAVSTDTQYF.

J is TRBJ1-4 and V is TRBV19; tentatively, D is TRBD1 (5 bases). The germline gives CDR1 LNHDA, CDR2 SQIVND (reference sequence). V was trimmed by 6 bases and J by 0 bases, leaving 11 bases between them. The CDR3 length is 15 residues. CDR3 nucleotides: TGTGCCAGTAGCTTTCAGACAGCAACTAATGAAAAACTGTTTTTT. This sequence encodes CASSFQTATNEKLFF.

CDR3: CATSTRNFLNTGELFF. CDR3 nucleotide sequence: TGTGCCACTTCGACACGAAACTTTTTAAACACCGGGGAGCTGTTTTTT. V gene TRBV24-1 combines with J gene TRBJ2-2; no definite D call. Trimming removed 10 bases from V and 2 bases from J, with 19 bases in between. The CDR3 consists of 16 residues. Germline V lookup: CDR1 KGHDR, CDR2 SFDVKD.

The genes are TRBV5-8 and TRBJ2-5, with unresolved D. There are 14 residues in the CDR3. V lost 0 bases and J lost 2, with 8 bases in between. Germline CDR1 reads SGHTS; CDR2 reads YDEGEE. In DNA form, the CDR3 reads TGTGCCAGCAGCTTGGCCGCGCGGCAAGAGACCCAGTACTTC. As protein: CASSLAARQETQYF.

Here the CDR3 reads CASSPLSGSYEQYF. CDR3 DNA sequence: TGTGCCAGCAGTCCACTGTCCGGCTCCTACGAGCAGTACTTC. The gene calls are TRBV27 and TRBJ2-7; D gene unclear. Trimming stripped 5 bases from V and 0 bases from J, with 11 bases between. Germline-derived CDR1 and CDR2 are MNHEY and SMNVEV (reference sequence). This CDR3 has 14 residues.

This clone was observed once. V and J are TRBV19 and TRBJ2-7; possibly TRBD2 for D (6 bases). V was shortened by 5 bases and J by 4 bases, with 18 bases between the two germline ends. The CDR3 extends over 15 amino acids. Germline CDR1 and CDR2: LNHDA and SQIVND (reference sequence). CDR3 amino acids: CASSPGTLSRYEQYF. In nucleotides, the CDR3 is TGTGCCAGTAGTCCAGGGACTCTTTCGCGGTACGAGCAGTACTTC.

V usage is TRBV12-3 or TRBV12-4 and J usage is TRBJ1-2; tentative D call: TRBD1 (5 bases). This CDR3 has 13 residues. V shed 5 bases and J shed 6 bases, with 13 bases lying between them. The CDR3 region is CASSISGFHGYTF. The DNA of the CDR3 is TGTGCCAGCAGTATCTCAGGGTTCCATGGCTACACCTTC.

The chain couples TRBV3-1 (or the pseudogene TRBV3-2) to TRBJ2-5, with 11 bases aligning to TRBD2. The CDR3 loop spans 16 amino acids. V was pared by 4 bases and J by 4 bases, with 8 bases of the junction left unmatched. CDR1 is LGHDT, CDR2 YNNKEL, per germline (reference sequence). The CDR3 DNA reads as TGTGCCAGCAGCCGAAATAGCGGGAGGGGGCCAGAGACCCAGTACTTC. Residues: CASSRNSGRGPETQYF.

The chain links TRBV5-1 to TRBJ1-4, with no clear D. V lost 3 bases and J 7 bases, leaving 16 bases between the germline ends. The CDR3 runs 15 residues. Per the germline V gene, CDR1 is SGHRS and CDR2 is YFSETQ. CDR3 in amino acids: CASSSLPGEFEKLFF. DNA for the CDR3: TGCGCCAGCAGCTCCCTACCCGGGGAGTTTGAAAAACTGTTTTTT. Using reference TRBV5-1 and TRBJ1-4 for the parts outside the CDR3, the full variable domain is KAGVTQTPRYLIKTRGQQVTLSCSPISGHRSVSWYQQTPGQGLQFLFEYFSETQRNKGNFPGRFSGRQFSNSRSEMNVSTLELGDSALYLCASSSLPGEFEKLFFGSGTQLSVL.

The chain combines TRBV7-2 with TRBJ2-7; maybe TRBD2 (5 bases). Trimming pared 4 bases from V and 1 base from J, leaving 14 bases between. This CDR3 is built from 15 residues. Germline values: CDR1 SGHTA, CDR2 FQGNSA. As DNA, the CDR3 is TGTGCCAGCAGCTGGGTAACGGGGTCTTCCTACGAGCAGTACTTC. Amino acids: CASSWVTGSSYEQYF.

The chain employs TRBV7-9 and TRBJ1-2; 7 bases are a match to TRBD1. CDR3 size: 16 residues. Germline assignment: CDR1 SEHNR and CDR2 FQNEAQ (reference sequence). Trimming removed 0 bases from V and 1 base from J; junction bases left unmatched: 5. The CDR3 region has the DNA TGTGCCAGCAGCTTAGCAGGGGGCGCCCTTAACTATGGCTACACCTTC. Its protein product is CASSLAGGALNYGYTF. The variable domain in full, completed from reference TRBV7-9 and TRBJ1-2, reads DTGVSQNPRHKITKRGQNVTFRCDPISEHNRLYWYRQTLGQGPEFLTYFQNEAQLEKSRLLSDRFSAERPKGSFSTLEIQRTEQGDSAMYLCASSLAGGALNYGYTFGSGTRLTVV.